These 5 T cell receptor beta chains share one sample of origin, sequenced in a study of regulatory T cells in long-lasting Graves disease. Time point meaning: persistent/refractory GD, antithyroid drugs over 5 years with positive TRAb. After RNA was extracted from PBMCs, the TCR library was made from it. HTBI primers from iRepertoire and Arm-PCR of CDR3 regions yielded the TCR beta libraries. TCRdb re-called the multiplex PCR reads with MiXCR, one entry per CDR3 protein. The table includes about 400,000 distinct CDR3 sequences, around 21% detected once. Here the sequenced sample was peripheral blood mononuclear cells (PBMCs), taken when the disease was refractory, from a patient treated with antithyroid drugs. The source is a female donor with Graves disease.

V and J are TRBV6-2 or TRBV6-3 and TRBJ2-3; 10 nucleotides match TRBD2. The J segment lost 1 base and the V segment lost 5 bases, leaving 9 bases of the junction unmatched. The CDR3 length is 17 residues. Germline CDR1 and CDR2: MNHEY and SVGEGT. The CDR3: CASSPPQTSGGTDTQYF. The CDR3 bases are TGTGCCAGCAGTCCTCCTCAAACTAGCGGGGGCACAGATACGCAGTATTTT.

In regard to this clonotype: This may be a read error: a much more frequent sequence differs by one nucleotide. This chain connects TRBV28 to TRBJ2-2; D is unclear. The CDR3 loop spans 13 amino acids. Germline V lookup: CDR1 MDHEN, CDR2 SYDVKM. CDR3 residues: CASWMGVTVELFF. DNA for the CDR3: TGTGCCAGTTGGATGGGTGTCACCGTGGAGCTGTTTTTT.

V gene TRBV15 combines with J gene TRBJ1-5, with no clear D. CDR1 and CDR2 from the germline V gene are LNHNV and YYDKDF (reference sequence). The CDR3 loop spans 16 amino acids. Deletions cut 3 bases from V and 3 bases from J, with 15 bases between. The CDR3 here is CATSSPGLPLNQPQHF. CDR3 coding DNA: TGTGCCACCAGCAGTCCGGGCCTCCCCCTCAATCAGCCCCAGCATTTT.

The CDR3 reads CATSRELAAYNEQFF. As DNA, the CDR3 is TGTGCCACCAGCAGAGAACTGGCAGCTTACAATGAGCAGTTCTTC. The rearrangement uses TRBV15 and TRBJ2-1; D gene uncertain. The V gene lost 0 bases and the J gene lost 4 bases, with 10 bases spanning the gap. The CDR3 spans 15 residues. Germline V gives CDR1 LNHNV, CDR2 YYDKDF (reference sequence).

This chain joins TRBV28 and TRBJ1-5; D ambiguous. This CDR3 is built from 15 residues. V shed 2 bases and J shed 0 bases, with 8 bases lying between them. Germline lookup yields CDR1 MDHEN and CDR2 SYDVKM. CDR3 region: CASSLVRNSNQPQHF. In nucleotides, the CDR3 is TGTGCCAGCAGTTTAGTTAGGAATAGCAATCAGCCCCAGCATTTT. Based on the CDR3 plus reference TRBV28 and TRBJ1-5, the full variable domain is DVKVTQSSRYLVKRTGEKVFLECVQDMDHENMFWYRQDPGLGLRLIYFSYDVKMKEKGDIPEGYSVSREKKERFSLILESASTNQTSMYLCASSLVRNSNQPQHFGDGTRLSIL.